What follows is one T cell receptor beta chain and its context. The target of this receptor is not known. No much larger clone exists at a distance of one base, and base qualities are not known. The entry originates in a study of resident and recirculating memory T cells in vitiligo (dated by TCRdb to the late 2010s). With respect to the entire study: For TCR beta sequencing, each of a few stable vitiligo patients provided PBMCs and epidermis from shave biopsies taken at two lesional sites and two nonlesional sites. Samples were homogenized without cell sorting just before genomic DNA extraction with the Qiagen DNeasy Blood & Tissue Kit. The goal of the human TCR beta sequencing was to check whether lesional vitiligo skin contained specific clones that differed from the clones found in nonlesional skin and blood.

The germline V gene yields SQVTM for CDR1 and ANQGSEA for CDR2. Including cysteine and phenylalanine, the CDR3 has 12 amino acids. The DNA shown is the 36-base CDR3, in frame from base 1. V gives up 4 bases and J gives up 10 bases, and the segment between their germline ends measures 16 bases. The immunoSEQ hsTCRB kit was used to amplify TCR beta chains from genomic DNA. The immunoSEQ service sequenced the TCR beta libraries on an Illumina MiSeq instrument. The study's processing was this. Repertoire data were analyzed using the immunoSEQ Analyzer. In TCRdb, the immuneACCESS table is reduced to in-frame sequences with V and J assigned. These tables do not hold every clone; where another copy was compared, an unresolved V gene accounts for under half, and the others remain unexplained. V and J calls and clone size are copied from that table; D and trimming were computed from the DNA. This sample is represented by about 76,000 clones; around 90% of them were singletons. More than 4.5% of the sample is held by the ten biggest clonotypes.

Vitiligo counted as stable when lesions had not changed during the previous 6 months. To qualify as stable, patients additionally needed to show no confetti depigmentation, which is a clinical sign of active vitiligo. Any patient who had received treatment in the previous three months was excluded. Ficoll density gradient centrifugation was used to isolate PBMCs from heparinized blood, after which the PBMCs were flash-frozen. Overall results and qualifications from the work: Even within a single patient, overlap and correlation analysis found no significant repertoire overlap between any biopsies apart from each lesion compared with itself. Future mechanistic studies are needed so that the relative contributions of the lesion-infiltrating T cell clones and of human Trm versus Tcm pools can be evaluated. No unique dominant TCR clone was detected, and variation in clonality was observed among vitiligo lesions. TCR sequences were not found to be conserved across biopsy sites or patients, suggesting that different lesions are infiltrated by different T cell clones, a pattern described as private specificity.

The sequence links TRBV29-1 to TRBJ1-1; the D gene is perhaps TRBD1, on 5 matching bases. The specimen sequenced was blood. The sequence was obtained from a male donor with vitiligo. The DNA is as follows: TGCAGCGTTGGCAGCGGGACGGATGGAGCTTTCTTT. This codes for CSVGSGTDGAFF.